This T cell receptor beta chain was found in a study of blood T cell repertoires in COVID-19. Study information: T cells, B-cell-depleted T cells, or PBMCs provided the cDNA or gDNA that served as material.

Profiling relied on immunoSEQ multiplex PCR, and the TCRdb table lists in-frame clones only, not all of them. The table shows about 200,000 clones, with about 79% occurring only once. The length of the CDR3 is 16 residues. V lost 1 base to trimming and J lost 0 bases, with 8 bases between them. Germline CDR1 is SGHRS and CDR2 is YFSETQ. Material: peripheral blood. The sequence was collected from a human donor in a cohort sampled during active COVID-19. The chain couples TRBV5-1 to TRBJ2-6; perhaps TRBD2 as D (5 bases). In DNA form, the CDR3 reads TGCGCCAGCAGCTTGTACGGGGACTCTGGGGCCAACGTCCTGACTTTC. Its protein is CASSLYGDSGANVLTF.